This T cell receptor (beta chain) appears in the sequencing data of a study of beta chain features in type 1 diabetes. General observations from the study: Shortening of TCRB CDR3s, moderate but significant, appeared in all four CD4+ subsets of Type 1 diabetes patients.

There are a few counts of this clone. Its antigen is not identified. Isolated RNA was reverse transcribed in full, so expressed TCRB transcripts were sequenced. Method: immunoSEQ multiplex PCR; TCRdb's copy keeps in-frame clones and lacks some. Among a few hundred thousand clones listed, approximately 15% were seen once. Input material: naive CD4+ T cells from blood. This TCR came from a man aged 25 to 40 with type 1 diabetes.

As DNA, the CDR3 is TGTGCCAGCAGTTACGGCGGACTAGGCCCGGTACGGCAGTTCTTC. Translating it yields CASSYGGLGPVRQFF. This chain uses TRBV6-6 with TRBJ2-1, with 7 positions matching TRBD2. Germline-derived CDR1 and CDR2 are MNHNY and SVGAGI (reference sequence). This CDR3 spans 15 amino acids. The V and J ends lost 2 bases and 12 bases, in that order; junction bases with no gene match: 13.